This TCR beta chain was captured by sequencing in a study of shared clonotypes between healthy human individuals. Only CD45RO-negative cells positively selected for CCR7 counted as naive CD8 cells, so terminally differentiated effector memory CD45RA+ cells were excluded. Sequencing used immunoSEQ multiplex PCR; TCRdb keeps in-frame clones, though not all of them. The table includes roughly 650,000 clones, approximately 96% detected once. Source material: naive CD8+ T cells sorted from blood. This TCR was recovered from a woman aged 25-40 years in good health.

This CDR3 reads CASSQFLGGYYEQYF. The CDR3 nucleotides read TGCGCCAGCAGCCAATTCCTGGGGGGGTACTACGAGCAGTACTTC. The chain combines TRBV4-1 with TRBJ2-7, with TRBD2 matching 7 bases. V was clipped by 2 bases and J by 3 bases; unmatched bases: 7. This CDR3 is 15 amino acids long. Germline CDR1 reads MGHRA; CDR2 reads YSYEKL.